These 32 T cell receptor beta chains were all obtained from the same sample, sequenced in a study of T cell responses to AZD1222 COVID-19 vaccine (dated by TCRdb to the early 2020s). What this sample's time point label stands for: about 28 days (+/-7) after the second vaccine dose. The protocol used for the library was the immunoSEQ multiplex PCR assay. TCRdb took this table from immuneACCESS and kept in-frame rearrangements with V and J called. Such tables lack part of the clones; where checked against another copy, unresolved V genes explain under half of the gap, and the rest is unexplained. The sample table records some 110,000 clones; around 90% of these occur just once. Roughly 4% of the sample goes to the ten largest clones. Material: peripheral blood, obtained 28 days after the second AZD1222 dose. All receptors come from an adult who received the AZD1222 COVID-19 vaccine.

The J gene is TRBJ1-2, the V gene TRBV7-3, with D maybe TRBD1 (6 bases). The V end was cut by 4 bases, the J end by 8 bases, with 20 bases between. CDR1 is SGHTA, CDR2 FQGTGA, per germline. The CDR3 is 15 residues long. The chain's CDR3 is CASSSEGEIRAGYTF. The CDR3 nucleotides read TGTGCCAGCAGCTCTGAGGGGGAGATCAGGGCAGGCTACACCTTC.

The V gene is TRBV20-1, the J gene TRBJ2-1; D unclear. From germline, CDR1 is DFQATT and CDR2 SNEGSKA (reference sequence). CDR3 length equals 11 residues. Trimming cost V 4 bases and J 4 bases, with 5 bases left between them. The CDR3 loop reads CSATLYNEQFF. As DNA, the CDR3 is TGCAGTGCTACGCTTTACAATGAGCAGTTCTTC.

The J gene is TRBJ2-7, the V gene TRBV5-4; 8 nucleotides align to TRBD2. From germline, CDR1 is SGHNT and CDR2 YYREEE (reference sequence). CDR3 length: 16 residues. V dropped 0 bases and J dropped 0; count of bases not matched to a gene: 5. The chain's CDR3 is CASSLAAGTSSYEQYF. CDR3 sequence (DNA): TGTGCCAGCAGCTTGGCGGCAGGGACTAGCTCCTACGAGCAGTACTTC.

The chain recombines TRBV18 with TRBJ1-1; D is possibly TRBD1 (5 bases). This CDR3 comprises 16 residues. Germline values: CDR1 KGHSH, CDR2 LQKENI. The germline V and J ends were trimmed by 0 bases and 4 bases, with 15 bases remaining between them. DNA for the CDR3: TGTGCCAGCTCACCACCATCCAGGGTTGGAGGCACTGAAGCTTTCTTT. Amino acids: CASSPPSRVGGTEAFF.

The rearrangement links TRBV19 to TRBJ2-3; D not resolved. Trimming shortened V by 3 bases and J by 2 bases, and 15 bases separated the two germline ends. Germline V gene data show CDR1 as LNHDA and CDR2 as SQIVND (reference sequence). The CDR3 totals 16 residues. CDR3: CASSIRGQRSTDTQYF. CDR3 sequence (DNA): TGTGCCAGTAGTATTCGTGGGCAGCGATCCACAGATACGCAGTATTTT.

CDR3 in DNA: TGTGCCAGTAGTATCGGGGGTGCCGCTTTCTTT. Protein: CASSIGGAAFF. The chain carries TRBV19 and TRBJ1-1, with D perhaps TRBD1 (5 bases). CDR1 and CDR2 (germline): LNHDA, SQIVND (reference sequence). V lost 3 bases and J lost 11, with 10 bases in between. The CDR3 is 11 residues long.

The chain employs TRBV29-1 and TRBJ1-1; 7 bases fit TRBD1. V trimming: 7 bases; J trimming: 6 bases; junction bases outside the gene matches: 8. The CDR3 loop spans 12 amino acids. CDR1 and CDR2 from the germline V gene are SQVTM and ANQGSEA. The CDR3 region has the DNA TGCAGCGCCGTTCGGGGGACAGCTGAAGCTTTCTTT. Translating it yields CSAVRGTAEAFF.

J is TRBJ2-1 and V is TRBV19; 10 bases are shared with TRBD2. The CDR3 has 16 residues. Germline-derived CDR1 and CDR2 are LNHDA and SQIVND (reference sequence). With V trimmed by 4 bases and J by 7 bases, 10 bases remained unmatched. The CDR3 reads CASSTAIGTSVNEQFF. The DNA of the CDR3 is TGTGCCAGTAGTACGGCCATAGGGACTAGCGTTAATGAGCAGTTCTTC.

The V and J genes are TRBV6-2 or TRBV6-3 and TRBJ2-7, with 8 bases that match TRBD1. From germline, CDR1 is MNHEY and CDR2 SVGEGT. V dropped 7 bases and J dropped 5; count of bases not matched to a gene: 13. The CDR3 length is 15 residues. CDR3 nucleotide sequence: TGTGCCAGCACCCCGCCCGGACAGGGAAGGGACGAGCAGTACTTC. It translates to CASTPPGQGRDEQYF.

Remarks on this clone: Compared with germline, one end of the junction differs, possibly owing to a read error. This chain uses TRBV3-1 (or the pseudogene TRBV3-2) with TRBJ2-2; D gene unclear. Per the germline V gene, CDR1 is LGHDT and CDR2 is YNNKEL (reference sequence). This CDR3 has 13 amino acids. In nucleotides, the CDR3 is TGTGCCAGCACCCAAATTGGGTCCGGGGAGCTGTTTTTT. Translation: CASTQIGSGELFF.

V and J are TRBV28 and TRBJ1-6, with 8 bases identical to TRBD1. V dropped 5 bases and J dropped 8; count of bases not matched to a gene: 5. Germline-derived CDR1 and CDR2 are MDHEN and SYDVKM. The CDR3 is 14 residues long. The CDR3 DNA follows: TGTGCCAGCAGTCCGGACAGGGAATATTCACCCCTCCACTTT. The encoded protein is CASSPDREYSPLHF.

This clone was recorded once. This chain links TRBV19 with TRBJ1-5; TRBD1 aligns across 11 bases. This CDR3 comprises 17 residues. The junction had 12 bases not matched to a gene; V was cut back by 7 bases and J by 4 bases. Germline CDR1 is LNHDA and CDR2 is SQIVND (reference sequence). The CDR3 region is CASTQPRGTGGNQPQHF. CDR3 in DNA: TGTGCCAGTACCCAACCCCGGGGGACAGGGGGAAATCAGCCCCAGCATTTT.

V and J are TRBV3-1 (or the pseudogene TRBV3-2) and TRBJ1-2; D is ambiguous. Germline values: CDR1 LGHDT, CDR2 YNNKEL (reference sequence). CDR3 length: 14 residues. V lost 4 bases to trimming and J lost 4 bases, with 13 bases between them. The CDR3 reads CASSLGGPIYGYTF. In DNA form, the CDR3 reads TGTGCCAGCAGCCTAGGCGGACCGATCTATGGCTACACCTTC.

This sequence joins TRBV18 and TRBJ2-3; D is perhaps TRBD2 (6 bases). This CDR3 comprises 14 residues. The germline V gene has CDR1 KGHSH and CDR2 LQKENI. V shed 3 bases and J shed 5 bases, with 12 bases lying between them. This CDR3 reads CASSPVSGVDTQYF. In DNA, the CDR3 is TGTGCCAGCTCACCGGTCTCGGGGGTAGATACGCAGTATTTT.

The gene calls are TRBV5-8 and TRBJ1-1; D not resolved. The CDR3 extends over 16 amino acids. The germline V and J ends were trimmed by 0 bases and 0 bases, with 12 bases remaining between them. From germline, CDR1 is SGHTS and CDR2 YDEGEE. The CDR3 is CASSLVQVNMNTEAFF. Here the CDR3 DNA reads TGTGCCAGCAGCTTGGTTCAGGTCAACATGAACACTGAAGCTTTCTTT.

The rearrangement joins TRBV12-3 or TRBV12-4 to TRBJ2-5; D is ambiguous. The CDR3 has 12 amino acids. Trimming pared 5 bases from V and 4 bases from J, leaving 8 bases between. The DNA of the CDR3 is TGTGCCAGCAGTCCTGGCCTAGAGACCCAGTACTTC. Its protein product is CASSPGLETQYF.

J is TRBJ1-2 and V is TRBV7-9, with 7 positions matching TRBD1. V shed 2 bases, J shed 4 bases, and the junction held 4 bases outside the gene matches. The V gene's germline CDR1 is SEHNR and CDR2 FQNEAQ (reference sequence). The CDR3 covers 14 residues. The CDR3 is CASSLSRGIYGYTF. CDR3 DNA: TGTGCCAGCAGCTTAAGCAGGGGGATCTATGGCTACACCTTC.

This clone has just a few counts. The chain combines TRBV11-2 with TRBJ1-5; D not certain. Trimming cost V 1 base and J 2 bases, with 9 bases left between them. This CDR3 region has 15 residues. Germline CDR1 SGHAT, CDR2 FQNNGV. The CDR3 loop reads CASSLVSGGNQPQHF. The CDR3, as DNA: TGTGCCAGCAGCTTAGTATCTGGGGGCAATCAGCCCCAGCATTTT.

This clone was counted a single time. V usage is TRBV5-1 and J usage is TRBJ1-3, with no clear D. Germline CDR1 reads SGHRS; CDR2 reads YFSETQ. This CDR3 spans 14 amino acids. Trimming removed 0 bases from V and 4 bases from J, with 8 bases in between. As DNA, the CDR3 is TGCGCCAGCAGCTTGGCTTCTATCGGAAACACCATATATTTT. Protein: CASSLASIGNTIYF.

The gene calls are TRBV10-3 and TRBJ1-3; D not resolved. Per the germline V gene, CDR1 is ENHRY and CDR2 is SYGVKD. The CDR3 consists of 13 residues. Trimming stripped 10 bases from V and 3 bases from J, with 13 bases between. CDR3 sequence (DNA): TGTGCCACCGCCCTAGGAGGTGGAAACACCATATATTTT. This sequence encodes CATALGGGNTIYF.

The CDR3 spells CASRRAGVLYEQYF. CDR3 DNA: TGTGCCAGCCGTCGGGCGGGGGTCCTCTACGAGCAGTACTTC. The J gene is TRBJ2-7, the V gene TRBV27; TRBD2 agrees at 7 bases. Per germline, CDR1 MNHEY and CDR2 SMNVEV (reference sequence). This CDR3 is built from 14 residues. The V and J ends lost 8 bases and 3 bases, in that order; junction bases with no gene match: 10.

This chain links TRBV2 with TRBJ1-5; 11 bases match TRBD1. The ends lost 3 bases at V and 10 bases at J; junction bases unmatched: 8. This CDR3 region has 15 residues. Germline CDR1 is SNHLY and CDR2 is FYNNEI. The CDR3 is CASSEGQGGLFPQHF. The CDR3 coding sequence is TGTGCCAGCAGTGAGGGACAGGGGGGCCTTTTTCCCCAGCATTTT.

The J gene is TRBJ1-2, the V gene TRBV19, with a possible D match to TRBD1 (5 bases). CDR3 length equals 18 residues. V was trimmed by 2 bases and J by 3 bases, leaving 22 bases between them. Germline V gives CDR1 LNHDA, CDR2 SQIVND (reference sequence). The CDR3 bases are TGTGCCAGTAGTATACCTTGGGGTTGGGGCCCGAAGGACTATGGCTACACCTTC. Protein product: CASSIPWGWGPKDYGYTF. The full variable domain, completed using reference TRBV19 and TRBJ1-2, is DGGITQSPKYLFRKEGQNVTLSCEQNLNHDAMYWYRQDPGQGLRLIYYSQIVNDFQKGDIAEGYSVSREKKESFPLTVTSAQKNPTAFYLCASSIPWGWGPKDYGYTFGSGTRLTVV.

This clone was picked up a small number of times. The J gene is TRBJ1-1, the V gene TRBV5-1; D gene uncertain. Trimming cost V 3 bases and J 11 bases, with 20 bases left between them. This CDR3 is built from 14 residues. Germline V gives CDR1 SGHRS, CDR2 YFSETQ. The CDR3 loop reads CASSSLSSDCCAFF. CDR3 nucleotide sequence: TGCGCCAGCAGCTCGCTGTCATCCGACTGTTGTGCTTTCTTT.

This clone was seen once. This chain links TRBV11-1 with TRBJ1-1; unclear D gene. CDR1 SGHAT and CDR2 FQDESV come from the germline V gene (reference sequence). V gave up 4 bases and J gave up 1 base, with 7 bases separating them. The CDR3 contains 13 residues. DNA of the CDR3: TGTGCCAGCAGCTCCAGACAGAACACTGAAGCTTTCTTT. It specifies CASSSRQNTEAFF. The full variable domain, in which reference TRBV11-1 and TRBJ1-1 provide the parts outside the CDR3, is EAEVAQSPRYKITEKSQAVAFWCDPISGHATLYWYRQILGQGPELLVQFQDESVVDDSQLPKDRFSAERLKGVDSTLKIQPAELGDSAMYLCASSSRQNTEAFFGQGTRLTVV.

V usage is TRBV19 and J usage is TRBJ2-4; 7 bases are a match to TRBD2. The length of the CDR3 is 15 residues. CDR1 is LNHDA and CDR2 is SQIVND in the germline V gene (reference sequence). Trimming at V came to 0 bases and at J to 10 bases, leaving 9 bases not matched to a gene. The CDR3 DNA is TGTGCCAGTAGTATAGACCGGATTGCGGGGGTGATTCAGTACTTC. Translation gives CASSIDRIAGVIQYF.

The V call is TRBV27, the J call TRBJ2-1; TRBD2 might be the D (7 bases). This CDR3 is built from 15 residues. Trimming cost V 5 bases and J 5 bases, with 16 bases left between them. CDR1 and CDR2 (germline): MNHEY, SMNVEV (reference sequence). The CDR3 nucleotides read TGTGCCAGCAGTCCATGGGGGGGGCCTAACAATGAGCAGTTCTTC. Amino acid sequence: CASSPWGGPNNEQFF.

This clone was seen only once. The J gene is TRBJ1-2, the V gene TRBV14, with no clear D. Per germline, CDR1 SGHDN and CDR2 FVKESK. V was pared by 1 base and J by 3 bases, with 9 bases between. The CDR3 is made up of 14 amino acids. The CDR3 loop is CASSQVETDYGYTF. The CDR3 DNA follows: TGTGCCAGCAGCCAAGTAGAAACAGACTATGGCTACACCTTC.

The CDR3 protein is CATSRDPPGEGNTF. CDR3 in DNA: TGTGCCACCAGCAGAGATCCTCCTGGGGAGGGAAACACCTTC. The chain is built from TRBV15 and TRBJ1-2; unclear D gene. Germline lookup yields CDR1 LNHNV and CDR2 YYDKDF (reference sequence). The CDR3 spans 14 residues. The V end was cut by 0 bases, the J end by 12 bases, with 17 bases between.

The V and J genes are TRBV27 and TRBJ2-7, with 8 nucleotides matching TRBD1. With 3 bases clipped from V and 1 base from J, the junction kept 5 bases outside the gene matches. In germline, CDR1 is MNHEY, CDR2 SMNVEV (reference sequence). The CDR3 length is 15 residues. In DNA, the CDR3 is TGTGCCAGCAGTTTTAAGACAGGGGATTCCTACGAGCAGTACTTC. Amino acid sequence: CASSFKTGDSYEQYF.

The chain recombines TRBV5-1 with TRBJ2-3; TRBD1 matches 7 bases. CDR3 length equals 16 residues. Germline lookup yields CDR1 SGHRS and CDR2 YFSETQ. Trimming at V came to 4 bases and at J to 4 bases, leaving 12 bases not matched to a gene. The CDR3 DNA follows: TGCGCCAGCAGCCGAGGGACAGACGCGACGGCAGATACGCAGTATTTT. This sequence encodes CASSRGTDATADTQYF.

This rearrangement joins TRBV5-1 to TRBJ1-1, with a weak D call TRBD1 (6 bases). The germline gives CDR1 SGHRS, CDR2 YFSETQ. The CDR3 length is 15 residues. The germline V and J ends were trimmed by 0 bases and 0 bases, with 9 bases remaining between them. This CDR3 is CASSLGQVMNTEAFF. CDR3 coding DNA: TGCGCCAGCAGCTTGGGACAGGTCATGAACACTGAAGCTTTCTTT. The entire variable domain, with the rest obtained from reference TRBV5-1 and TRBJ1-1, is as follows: KAGVTQTPRYLIKTRGQQVTLSCSPISGHRSVSWYQQTPGQGLQFLFEYFSETQRNKGNFPGRFSGRQFSNSRSEMNVSTLELGDSALYLCASSLGQVMNTEAFFGQGTRLTVV.